The clone carrying this T cell receptor (beta chain) was detected only a few times. Recruits, aged roughly 18 to 95 years, lived in roughly 22 US areas. Participants' own reports of clinical history determined their cohort assignment. Cohort 3 recovery required two negative PCRs, clearance, or symptom resolution. Authors' processing steps: Amplifying reference gene primers gave estimates of nucleated cell counts. This table comes from immunoSEQ multiplex PCR, and its TCRdb copy is limited to in-frame clones, with some not included. V and J calls and clone size follow that table, whereas D and trimming were derived from the DNA. The repertoire holds a few hundred thousand clones, with approximately 90% as singletons. The source of the sample is a study of blood T cell repertoires in COVID-19. The germline V and J ends were trimmed by 3 bases and 5 bases, with 7 bases remaining between them. The CDR3 has 12 residues. Germline CDR1 is SNHLY and CDR2 is FYNNEI.

Sequenced input: PBMCs or T cells enriched from blood (not recorded which). The sequence was collected from a woman aged 40 to 49 who had recovered from COVID-19. The chain has TRBV2 and TRBJ1-1; the D is unclear. The CDR3 DNA reads TGTGCCAGCAGTGAGTGGCGGACTGAAGCTTTCTTT. It yields the protein CASSEWRTEAFF.